This entry lists 17 T cell receptor beta chains sequenced from one sample in a study of cytomegalovirus exposure and HLA in healthy donors. Primers for the PCR totalled 60 Vbeta and 13 Jbeta. The table came from immunoSEQ multiplex PCR; TCRdb's copy has only in-frame clones and leaves some out. The sample comprises around 140,000 clones, over 60% of which are singletons, and 4.2% rests with the top ten. Source material: PBMCs. These receptors originate from a male donor in good health and CMV-seropositive.

CDR3 sequence: CASSPWRGGADTQYF. For the CDR3, the DNA is TGTGCCAGCAGCCCCTGGAGAGGGGGGGCAGATACGCAGTATTTT. The V call is TRBV9, the J call TRBJ2-3; TRBD2 might be the D (7 bases). CDR3 length: 15 residues. Trimming left V 4 bases short and J 4 bases short, with 16 bases between. Germline V gene lookup returns CDR1 SGDLS and CDR2 YYNGEE.

This clone has only one observation. The chain employs TRBV5-4 and TRBJ2-3; maybe TRBD1 (5 bases). The V gene's germline CDR1 is SGHNT and CDR2 YYREEE (reference sequence). The CDR3 runs 19 residues. The germline V and J ends were trimmed by 0 bases and 1 base, with 21 bases remaining between them. This chain's CDR3 is CASSLVAGALLVGTDTQYF. DNA for the CDR3: TGTGCCAGCAGCTTGGTGGCTGGGGCCCTATTGGTGGGCACAGATACGCAGTATTTT. Based on the CDR3 plus reference TRBV5-4 and TRBJ2-3, the full variable domain is ETGVTQSPTHLIKTRGQQVTLRCSSQSGHNTVSWYQQALGQGPQFIFQYYREEENGRGNFPPRFSGLQFPNYSSELNVNALELDDSALYLCASSLVAGALLVGTDTQYFGPGTRLTVL.

The chain recombines TRBV6-6 with TRBJ2-3; D is uncertain. In germline, CDR1 is MNHNY, CDR2 SVGAGI (reference sequence). The V end lost 8 bases, the J end lost 0 bases, and 3 bases lay between the germline ends. This CDR3 is 11 amino acids long. DNA for the CDR3: TGTGCCAGCTCTAGCACAGATACGCAGTATTTT. Amino acids: CASSSTDTQYF.

The gene calls are TRBV6-1 and TRBJ1-6; D uncertain. Per the germline V gene, CDR1 is MNHNS and CDR2 is SASEGT. Trimming cost V 0 bases and J 10 bases, with 16 bases left between them. The CDR3 contains 16 residues. CDR3 amino acids: CASSEASGSSGSPLHF. DNA of the CDR3: TGTGCCAGCAGTGAAGCTTCGGGGAGTAGTGGCTCACCCCTCCACTTT.

The rearrangement joins TRBV18 to TRBJ2-1; D ambiguous. The CDR3 length is 13 residues. Germline V lookup: CDR1 KGHSH, CDR2 LQKENI. The germline V and J ends were trimmed by 1 base and 8 bases, with 9 bases remaining between them. The CDR3 DNA is TGTGCCAGCTCACCACGGTCGAGATATGAGCAGTTCTTC. Protein: CASSPRSRYEQFF.

The CDR3 nucleotides are TGCGCCAGCAGCCCGGGGGGACAGGGGAACACTGAAGCTTTCTTT. This codes for CASSPGGQGNTEAFF. The rearrangement uses TRBV5-1 and TRBJ1-1, with TRBD1 matching 9 bases. The CDR3 runs to 15 residues. J was trimmed by 1 base and V by 4 bases; bases with no gene match: 5. From germline, CDR1 is SGHRS and CDR2 YFSETQ.

The V call is TRBV6-6, the J call TRBJ1-1, with D hard to call. From germline, CDR1 is MNHNY and CDR2 SVGAGI (reference sequence). Trimming cost V 5 bases and J 7 bases, with 17 bases left between them. CDR3 length: 14 amino acids. The CDR3 spells CASSDPLWEYEAFF. The CDR3 bases are TGTGCCAGCAGTGACCCCCTGTGGGAGTATGAAGCTTTCTTT.

V is TRBV2 and J is TRBJ2-5; 9 bases map to TRBD2. The CDR3 contains 16 residues. Looked up from germline, CDR1 is SNHLY and CDR2 is FYNNEI. V gave up 5 bases and J gave up 5 bases; unmatched junction bases: 12. CDR3 nucleotides: TGTGCCAGCAGTCCCACCAGAGCGGGGGGCCGCGAGACCCAGTACTTC. Its protein is CASSPTRAGGRETQYF.

The chain has TRBV30 and TRBJ2-7; tentative D call: TRBD1 (5 bases). V was cut by 3 bases and J by 0 bases, with 15 bases left in between. CDR3 length: 15 residues. Germline-derived CDR1 and CDR2 are GTSNPN and SVGIG (reference sequence). CDR3 in amino acids: CAWSDDRRSSYEQYF. In DNA, the CDR3 is TGTGCCTGGAGCGACGACAGACGGAGCTCCTACGAGCAGTACTTC.

The chain has TRBV7-9 and TRBJ1-4; tentatively, D is TRBD1 (5 bases). The V and J ends lost 8 bases and 4 bases respectively, with 14 bases between them. CDR1 is SEHNR and CDR2 is FQNEAQ in the germline V gene (reference sequence). The CDR3 runs 14 residues. CDR3 sequence: CASGRGGINEKLFF. CDR3 DNA: TGTGCCAGCGGAAGGGGTGGTATTAATGAAAAACTGTTTTTT.

The V and J genes are TRBV27 and TRBJ2-2, with D perhaps TRBD2 (5 bases). This CDR3 spans 16 amino acids. Germline V gene data show CDR1 as MNHEY and CDR2 as SMNVEV (reference sequence). With 3 bases removed from V and 5 bases from J, the gap between germline ends came to 16 bases. The CDR3 loop is CASSFGLGEITGELFF. The DNA of the CDR3 is TGTGCCAGCAGTTTTGGACTTGGGGAGATTACCGGGGAGCTGTTTTTT.

V usage is TRBV28 and J usage is TRBJ2-5; 9 bases are a match to TRBD2. V was clipped by 5 bases and J by 2 bases; unmatched bases: 18. CDR1 is MDHEN and CDR2 is SYDVKM in the germline V gene. The CDR3 is made up of 19 amino acids. CDR3 coding DNA: TGTGCCAGCAGTCCCCACTTAGTAGCGGGAGTTTGGCCACAAGAGACCCAGTACTTC. Its protein is CASSPHLVAGVWPQETQYF.

This chain connects TRBV15 to TRBJ2-6, with D maybe TRBD2 (5 bases). Trimming removed 5 bases at V and 2 bases at J, with 13 bases between. Germline assignment: CDR1 LNHNV and CDR2 YYDKDF (reference sequence). This CDR3 contains 16 residues. CDR3 sequence reads: CATSGLLGTGANVLTF. CDR3 DNA: TGTGCCACCAGCGGACTCCTTGGAACTGGGGCCAACGTCCTGACTTTC.

V usage is TRBV18 and J usage is TRBJ1-1; D not resolved. The germline V gene encodes CDR1 KGHSH and CDR2 LQKENI. The V gene lost 1 base and the J gene lost 1 base, with 10 bases spanning the gap. The CDR3 is made up of 15 amino acids. This CDR3 reads CASSPRWGANTEAFF. The CDR3 DNA reads TGTGCCAGCTCACCACGGTGGGGAGCGAACACTGAAGCTTTCTTT.

This clone appeared once. V gene TRBV6-6 combines with J gene TRBJ1-2; 11 bases are shared with TRBD1. V was clipped by 4 bases and J by 8 bases; unmatched bases: 9. In germline, CDR1 is MNHNY, CDR2 SVGAGI (reference sequence). CDR3 size: 15 residues. For the CDR3, the DNA is TGTGCCAGCAGTTTCCACAGGACAGGGGGCATGGGCTACACCTTC. Translated: CASSFHRTGGMGYTF.

This chain uses TRBV6-5 with TRBJ2-7; perhaps TRBD2 as D (6 bases). CDR3 length: 11 residues. Germline loops: CDR1 MNHEY, CDR2 SVGAGI. V was shortened by 6 bases and J by 12 bases, with 15 bases between the two germline ends. The CDR3 loop reads CASRQGTLVYF. In DNA form, the CDR3 reads TGTGCCAGCAGGCAAGGGACTTTGGTGTACTTC.

The genes are TRBV5-6 and TRBJ2-1, with 8 bases aligning to TRBD2. CDR1 and CDR2 (germline): SGHDT, YYEEEE. Germline trimming cut 2 bases from V and 5 bases from J; bases unmatched to any gene: 6. The CDR3 is 15 amino acids. The CDR3 reads CASSFGLASDNEQFF. The CDR3 DNA follows: TGTGCCAGCAGCTTCGGACTAGCTTCGGACAATGAGCAGTTCTTC.